This T cell receptor beta chain was recovered during a study of T-cell reconstitution after alpha-beta-depleted transplantation in children. This CDR3 is built from 15 residues. Germline-derived CDR1 and CDR2 are LGHDT and YNNKEL (reference sequence). V was pared by 1 base and J by 5 bases, with 6 bases of the junction left unmatched. Points from the study as a whole: Day-60 TCRbeta diversity that was high in some patients was derived from surviving recipient T cells and thymic progenitors.

Preparation of the TCRbeta library involved a method that used unique molecular identifiers. Each CDR3 protein gets one entry after TCRdb re-called the PCR reads with MiXCR. This table has around 270,000 distinct CDR3 sequences, 10% appearing once. This clonotype was observed at least ten times. Its antigen is unknown. The chain couples TRBV3-1 to TRBJ2-5; 8 nucleotides agree with TRBD1. This sample comprised PBMCs, obtained before TCRalphabeta/CD19-depleted stem cell transplant. This TCR was sampled from a boy under three years old with acute myeloid leukemia, due to receive a stem cell transplant. In nucleotides, the CDR3 is TGTGCCAGCAGCCAAGCCCGGACAGGGATGGAGACCCAGTACTTC. Encoded protein: CASSQARTGMETQYF.